Each of the 28 T cell receptor beta chains below was sequenced from the same sample in a study of blood T cell repertoires in COVID-19. TCRdb keeps only in-frame clones here, not all; method: immunoSEQ multiplex PCR. The table shows tens of thousands of clones, with approximately 85% occurring only once. Sequenced material: peripheral blood. Source of these receptors: a man aged 50 to 60 with active COVID-19.

Only one count was recorded for this clone. The genes are TRBV10-3 and TRBJ1-5; no firm D call. The germline V gene encodes CDR1 ENHRY and CDR2 SYGVKD. V lost 2 bases and J lost 0, with 11 bases in between. The CDR3 length is 16 residues. As DNA, the CDR3 is TGTGCCATCAGTGAGGGGCGAGAATATAGCAATCAGCCCCAGCATTTT. It yields the protein CAISEGREYSNQPQHF.

The gene calls are TRBV9 and TRBJ2-1, with TRBD2 matching over 12 bases. The length of the CDR3 is 16 residues. The germline V gene has CDR1 SGDLS and CDR2 YYNGEE. V was pared by 2 bases and J by 9 bases, with 9 bases of the junction left unmatched. In DNA, the CDR3 is TGTGCCAGCAGCGTGGGTCTAGCGGGGGGGCCAGGTGAGCAGTTCTTC. Translated, it gives CASSVGLAGGPGEQFF.

The chain has TRBV11-2 and TRBJ2-1; 11 bases fit TRBD2. With 5 bases clipped from V and 4 bases from J, the junction kept 7 bases outside the gene matches. This CDR3 contains 16 residues. Germline assignment: CDR1 SGHAT and CDR2 FQNNGV. CDR3 residues: CASSTLTSGGYNEQFF. In DNA, the CDR3 is TGTGCCAGCAGCACCCTCACTAGCGGGGGTTACAATGAGCAGTTCTTC.

CDR3 DNA: TGTGCCAGTAGTATCCCACCGGGTCAAACCGGGGAGCTGTTTTTT. This sequence encodes CASSIPPGQTGELFF. The J gene is TRBJ2-2, the V gene TRBV19; the D is unclear. The ends were cut back, 3 bases at V and 5 bases at J, with 13 bases in the middle. CDR3 length: 15 residues. CDR1 is LNHDA, CDR2 SQIVND, per germline (reference sequence).

This clone has more than one count but fewer than ten. The chain's CDR3 is CSVERAFF. The CDR3 nucleotides are TGCAGCGTTGAACGAGCTTTCTTT. The rearrangement links TRBV29-1 to TRBJ1-1; no definite D call. V lost 2 bases to trimming and J lost 10 bases, with 2 bases between them. This CDR3 has 8 residues. Germline CDR1 reads SQVTM; CDR2 reads ANQGSEA. Together with reference TRBV29-1 and TRBJ1-1, the CDR3 gives the full variable domain: SAVISQKPSRDICQRGTSLTIQCQVDSQVTMMFWYRQQPGQSLTLIATANQGSEATYESGFVIDKFPISRPNLTFSTLTVSNMSPEDSSIYLCSVERAFFGQGTRLTVV.

The chain couples TRBV9 to TRBJ2-5, with TRBD2 matching 9 bases. Germline V lookup: CDR1 SGDLS, CDR2 YYNGEE. V lost 7 bases to trimming and J lost 4 bases; unmatched junction nucleotides: 14. This CDR3 has 16 residues. The CDR3 sequence: CASGTGAGGIGETQYF. CDR3 bases: TGTGCCAGCGGAACAGGAGCGGGGGGTATAGGAGAGACCCAGTACTTC.

The chain has TRBV2 and TRBJ2-1; TRBD1 aligns across 11 bases. J was trimmed by 4 bases and V by 6 bases; bases with no gene match: 2. From germline, CDR1 is SNHLY and CDR2 FYNNEI. CDR3 length: 14 amino acids. CDR3 nucleotides: TGTGCCAGCAGGGGACAGGGGGGTTACAATGAGCAGTTCTTC. Encoded protein: CASRGQGGYNEQFF.

This chain links TRBV19 with TRBJ1-1, with 8 nucleotides matching TRBD1. Germline CDR1 LNHDA, CDR2 SQIVND (reference sequence). The CDR3 spans 14 residues. J lost 5 bases, V lost 5 bases, and 7 bases had no gene match. The CDR3 loop reads CASSPQGAGTEAFF. The CDR3 DNA is TGTGCCAGTAGTCCGCAGGGGGCCGGGACTGAAGCTTTCTTT.

The gene calls are TRBV5-5 and TRBJ2-6; TRBD1 is a possible D gene (6 bases). Trimming removed 3 bases from V and 3 bases from J, with 13 bases in between. Germline lookup yields CDR1 SGHKS and CDR2 YYEKEE (reference sequence). The CDR3 has 16 residues. The CDR3 spells CASSSQPGDGANVLTF. CDR3 DNA sequence: TGTGCCAGCAGCTCACAACCAGGGGATGGGGCCAACGTCCTGACTTTC.

This chain uses TRBV19 with TRBJ2-5; TRBD2 matches 13 bases. V lost 3 bases, J lost 5 bases, and 3 bases stayed unmatched. Germline V CDR1 and CDR2: LNHDA, SQIVND (reference sequence). The CDR3 has 15 amino acids. This chain's CDR3 is CASSIGTSGAETQYF. The CDR3 DNA follows: TGTGCCAGTAGTATCGGGACTAGCGGGGCGGAGACCCAGTACTTC.

This chain joins TRBV5-4 and TRBJ2-1, with 8 bases that match TRBD2. The CDR3 loop spans 15 amino acids. V lost 2 bases, J lost 2 bases, and 3 bases stayed unmatched. The germline V gene encodes CDR1 SGHNT and CDR2 YYREEE (reference sequence). In DNA, the CDR3 is TGTGCCAGCAGCTTTGGCGGGGGGCCCTACAATGAGCAGTTCTTC. Translated: CASSFGGGPYNEQFF. Full variable domain (rest looked up from reference TRBV5-4 and TRBJ2-1): ETGVTQSPTHLIKTRGQQVTLRCSSQSGHNTVSWYQQALGQGPQFIFQYYREEENGRGNFPPRFSGLQFPNYSSELNVNALELDDSALYLCASSFGGGPYNEQFFGPGTRLTVL.

V gene TRBV25-1 combines with J gene TRBJ2-2; 7 nucleotides match TRBD2. V shed 3 bases and J 0 bases; nucleotides not matched to a gene: 7. Germline V gene lookup returns CDR1 MGHDK and CDR2 SYGVNS. The CDR3 contains 17 residues. CDR3 loop: CASSDPRGGTNTGELFF. CDR3 nucleotide sequence: TGTGCCAGCAGTGATCCCCGGGGAGGGACGAACACCGGGGAGCTGTTTTTT.

The chain carries TRBV19 and TRBJ2-2, with 9 nucleotides matching TRBD1. Looked up from germline, CDR1 is LNHDA and CDR2 is SQIVND (reference sequence). This CDR3 is built from 16 residues. Unmatched junction bases numbered 9, after V lost 5 bases and J lost 5 bases. This chain's CDR3 is CASSPRTGAGTGELFF. The CDR3 DNA follows: TGTGCCAGTAGTCCCCGGACAGGGGCGGGGACCGGGGAGCTGTTTTTT. Supplemented by reference TRBV19 and TRBJ2-2, the full variable domain reads DGGITQSPKYLFRKEGQNVTLSCEQNLNHDAMYWYRQDPGQGLRLIYYSQIVNDFQKGDIAEGYSVSREKKESFPLTVTSAQKNPTAFYLCASSPRTGAGTGELFFGEGSRLTVL.

This rearrangement joins TRBV30 to TRBJ2-7; D might be TRBD2 (8 bases). V was clipped by 3 bases and J by 7 bases, with 19 bases between them. The CDR3 is made up of 14 amino acids. The germline CDR1 and CDR2 sequences are GTSNPN and SVGIG (reference sequence). The CDR3 DNA reads TGTGCCTGGAGACAGGGGCGAGTAGCGGGAGAGCAGTACTTC. Encoded protein: CAWRQGRVAGEQYF.

The chain links TRBV9 to TRBJ1-3; tentatively, D is TRBD1 (6 bases). Looked up from germline, CDR1 is SGDLS and CDR2 is YYNGEE. The CDR3 length is 16 residues. The germline V and J ends were trimmed by 4 bases and 2 bases, with 16 bases remaining between them. CDR3 DNA: TGTGCCAGCAGCCCTCTTCCGGGGGGCACTGGAAACACCATATATTTT. Protein: CASSPLPGGTGNTIYF.

V and J are TRBV7-2 and TRBJ2-7, with a tentative D call TRBD2 (6 bases). CDR3 size: 15 residues. V was cut by 5 bases and J by 2 bases, with 16 bases left in between. CDR1 SGHTA and CDR2 FQGNSA come from the germline V gene. The CDR3 is CASSPYSGGTYEQYF. The DNA for the CDR3 is TGTGCCAGCAGCCCTTACTCCGGGGGTACCTACGAGCAGTACTTC. Full variable domain (rest looked up from reference TRBV7-2 and TRBJ2-7): GAGVSQSPSNKVTEKGKDVELRCDPISGHTALYWYRQSLGQGLEFLIYFQGNSAPDKSGLPSDRFSAERTGGSVSTLTIQRTQQEDSAVYLCASSPYSGGTYEQYFGPGTRLTVT.

The V and J genes are TRBV9 and TRBJ2-1; 9 nucleotides line up with TRBD1. Trimming took 4 bases from V and 3 from J; bases not matched to a gene: 5. From germline, CDR1 is SGDLS and CDR2 YYNGEE. This CDR3 has 15 amino acids. The CDR3: CASSPDRGYYNEQFF. The DNA of the CDR3 is TGTGCCAGCAGCCCGGACAGGGGCTACTACAATGAGCAGTTCTTC.

This clone was seen once. The gene calls are TRBV6-4 and TRBJ2-7; D remains unclear. Trimming removed 2 bases at V and 1 base at J, with 6 bases between. The CDR3 is 13 residues long. The germline V gene has CDR1 MRHNA and CDR2 SNTAGT. DNA of the CDR3: TGTGCCAGCAGTGACCGTAATTCCTACGAGCAGTACTTC. It specifies CASSDRNSYEQYF.

This chain uses TRBV18 with TRBJ1-2, with D possibly TRBD1 on 6 matching bases. V gave up 6 bases and J gave up 8 bases, with 13 bases separating them. This CDR3 has 12 residues. The germline gives CDR1 KGHSH, CDR2 LQKENI. This chain's CDR3 is CASSPDRRGYTF. The DNA for the CDR3 is TGTGCCAGCTCTCCCGACAGGAGAGGCTACACCTTC.

V usage is TRBV27 and J usage is TRBJ2-7; D may be TRBD1 (6 bases). The V gene lost 3 bases and the J gene lost 1 base, with 10 bases spanning the gap. CDR1 MNHEY and CDR2 SMNVEV come from the germline V gene (reference sequence). This CDR3 comprises 14 residues. CDR3 in DNA: TGTGCCAGCAGTTTCGGACAGATTTCCTACGAGCAGTACTTC. It is translated as CASSFGQISYEQYF.

The J gene is TRBJ2-5, the V gene TRBV3-1 (or the pseudogene TRBV3-2); TRBD1 matches at 8 bases. The CDR3 runs 18 residues. In germline, CDR1 is LGHDT, CDR2 YNNKEL (reference sequence). V lost 2 bases, J lost 7 bases, and 18 bases stayed unmatched. The CDR3, as DNA: TGTGCCAGCAGCCAACTGAGAACGCGACAGGGGATGGGTCGGACCCAGTACTTC. This translates into CASSQLRTRQGMGRTQYF.

The rearrangement uses TRBV9 and TRBJ1-2; D is unresolved. The CDR3 is 14 amino acids. V lost 1 base and J 2 bases, leaving 9 bases between the germline ends. Germline V CDR1 and CDR2: SGDLS, YYNGEE. The CDR3 DNA is TGTGCCAGCAGCGTATACACGACAAACTATGGCTACACCTTC. It codes for CASSVYTTNYGYTF.

This chain links TRBV5-1 with TRBJ1-2; tentatively, D is TRBD1 (5 bases). V lost 3 bases, J lost 1 base, and 10 bases lay in between. This CDR3 comprises 14 residues. CDR1 is SGHRS and CDR2 is YFSETQ in the germline V gene. Here the CDR3 DNA reads TGCGCCAGCAGCTCTAAAGGGGTTAACTATGGCTACACCTTC. Translation: CASSSKGVNYGYTF. Full variable domain (remainder filled in from reference TRBV5-1 and TRBJ1-2): KAGVTQTPRYLIKTRGQQVTLSCSPISGHRSVSWYQQTPGQGLQFLFEYFSETQRNKGNFPGRFSGRQFSNSRSEMNVSTLELGDSALYLCASSSKGVNYGYTFGSGTRLTVV.

The V and J genes are TRBV5-4 and TRBJ2-5; 14 bases line up with TRBD2. Germline lookup yields CDR1 SGHNT and CDR2 YYREEE (reference sequence). The CDR3 length is 16 residues. V shed 4 bases, J shed 5 bases, and the junction held 7 bases outside the gene matches. The DNA for the CDR3 is TGTGCCAGCAGCCCCGGGACTAGCGGGGGAGGCGAGACCCAGTACTTC. This sequence encodes CASSPGTSGGGETQYF.

The chain is built from TRBV4-2 and TRBJ2-3, with 7 nucleotides matching TRBD1. The V and J ends lost 3 bases and 6 bases, in that order; junction bases with no gene match: 6. From germline, CDR1 is LGHNA and CDR2 YNFKEQ. The CDR3 runs 14 residues. The CDR3 loop reads CASSQSRGLDTQYF. The CDR3 DNA follows: TGTGCCAGCAGCCAGAGCAGGGGGTTGGATACGCAGTATTTT.

V gene TRBV5-4 combines with J gene TRBJ2-1; 7 bases are a match to TRBD2. V shed 2 bases, J shed 9 bases, and the junction held 8 bases outside the gene matches. The CDR3 has 14 amino acids. Germline V gene lookup returns CDR1 SGHNT and CDR2 YYREEE (reference sequence). CDR3 sequence reads: CASSFGRGEGEQFF. The CDR3 bases are TGTGCCAGCAGCTTCGGTCGGGGGGAGGGTGAGCAGTTCTTC.

The chain combines TRBV14 with TRBJ2-2, with 10 nucleotides matching TRBD2. Unmatched junction bases numbered 5, after V lost 3 bases and J lost 4 bases. Germline V gene data show CDR1 as SGHDN and CDR2 as FVKESK. CDR3 length equals 16 residues. The CDR3 coding sequence is TGTGCCAGCAGCCACCGGAGACTAGCGGGCACCGGGGAGCTGTTTTTT. This sequence encodes CASSHRRLAGTGELFF.

The chain joins TRBV6-2 or TRBV6-3 to TRBJ2-7; perhaps TRBD1 as D (6 bases). Trimming stripped 2 bases from V and 6 bases from J, with 11 bases between. The CDR3 length is 13 residues. Germline CDR1 reads MNHEY; CDR2 reads SVGEGT. The CDR3 region has the DNA TGTGCCAGCAGTTACCACAGGGCCCGCGAGCAGTACTTC. This gives the protein CASSYHRAREQYF.